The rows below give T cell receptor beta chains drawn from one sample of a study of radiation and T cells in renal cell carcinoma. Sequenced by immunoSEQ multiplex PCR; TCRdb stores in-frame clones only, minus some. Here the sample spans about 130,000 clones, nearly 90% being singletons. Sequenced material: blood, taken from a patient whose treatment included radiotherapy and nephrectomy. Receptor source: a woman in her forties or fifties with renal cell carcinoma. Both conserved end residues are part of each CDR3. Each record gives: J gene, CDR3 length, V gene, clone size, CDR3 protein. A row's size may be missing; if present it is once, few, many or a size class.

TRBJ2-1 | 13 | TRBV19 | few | CASSPLSYNEQFF
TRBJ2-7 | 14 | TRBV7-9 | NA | CASSERTGYYEQYF
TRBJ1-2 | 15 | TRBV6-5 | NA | CASSYSSQQIYGYTF
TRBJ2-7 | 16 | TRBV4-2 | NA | CASSQRSSASRDEQYF
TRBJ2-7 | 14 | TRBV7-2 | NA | CASSFGPSVVEQYF
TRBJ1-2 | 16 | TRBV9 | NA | CASSVAPSAENYGYTF
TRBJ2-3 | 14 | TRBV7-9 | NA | CASIPGLAENTQYF
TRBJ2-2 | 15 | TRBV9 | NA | CASSQDPWGTGELFF
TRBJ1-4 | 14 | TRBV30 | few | CAWERGTAGEKLFF
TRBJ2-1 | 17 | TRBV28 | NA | CASSTARWQGVYNEQFF
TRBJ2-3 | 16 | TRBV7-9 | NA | CASSLVRDSRTDTQYF